This T cell receptor (beta chain) was documented in a study of blood T cell repertoires in COVID-19. Participants were placed into cohorts based on the clinical history they reported. V was cut by 3 bases and J by 2 bases, with 11 bases left in between. The CDR3 runs to 14 residues. Germline CDR1 reads SGHNT; CDR2 reads YENEEA. Measured with immunoSEQ multiplex PCR; TCRdb has only the in-frame clones, and not every one. This sample has 200,000 to 250,000 clones; around 80% occur once, and the top ten carry under 2%. The source of this sequence is a man aged 55 to 70 who had recovered from COVID-19. The sequenced sample consisted of PBMCs or T cells enriched from blood (not recorded which). The chain carries TRBV11-3 and TRBJ2-7, with D possibly being TRBD2 (6 bases). The CDR3 coding sequence is TGTGCCAGCAGCTTCGGCGGGATTACCTACGAGCAGTACTTC. As protein: CASSFGGITYEQYF.